What follows are 7 T cell receptor beta chains derived from one specimen sequenced in a study of CD8 T cells in ankylosing spondylitis. MiXCR, applied by TCRdb to the 5' RACE reads, yields one record per CDR3 protein. The sample lists 200,000 to 250,000 distinct CDR3 sequences; about 26% were seen once. Sequenced sample: blood, either unsorted or a sorted T cell fraction (not recorded which). The receptors shown here come from a male donor with ankylosing spondylitis or in good health (not recorded which).

CDR3 protein: CATSRVKGGGTQYF. In nucleotides, the CDR3 is TGTGCCACCAGCAGAGTTAAGGGAGGAGGGACCCAGTACTTC. The genes are TRBV15 and TRBJ2-5; possibly TRBD2 for D (6 bases). CDR1 LNHNV and CDR2 YYDKDF come from the germline V gene (reference sequence). V dropped 1 base and J dropped 7 bases, with 13 bases sitting between them. CDR3 length: 14 residues.

This clonotype was observed at least ten times. V usage is TRBV10-2 and J usage is TRBJ2-7; 10 bases map to TRBD2. The V and J ends lost 6 bases and 5 bases, in that order; junction bases with no gene match: 1. CDR1 WSHSY and CDR2 SAAADI come from the germline V gene. This CDR3 is built from 12 residues. CDR3: CASSLAGDEQYF. DNA of the CDR3: TGCGCCAGCAGCCTAGCGGGGGACGAGCAGTACTTC.

This clonotype was counted at least ten times. The chain is built from TRBV5-1 and TRBJ2-5; TRBD1 aligns across 8 bases. The germline CDR1 and CDR2 sequences are SGHRS and YFSETQ. The CDR3 extends over 16 amino acids. V shed 0 bases, J shed 4 bases, and the junction held 8 bases outside the gene matches. CDR3 nucleotide sequence: TGCGCCAGCAGCTTGGGTTGGACAGGGCGATTAGAGACCCAGTACTTC. The encoded protein is CASSLGWTGRLETQYF.

There are many counts of this clonotype. The rearrangement links TRBV7-2 to TRBJ2-7; 11 bases fit TRBD2. J gave up 4 bases and V 5 bases, and 10 bases lay outside the gene matches. The CDR3 is 16 amino acids. Germline lookup yields CDR1 SGHTA and CDR2 FQGNSA. As DNA, the CDR3 is TGTGCCAGCAGCCTCGATCAGGCTAGCGGGAGGTACGAGCAGTACTTC. Encoded protein: CASSLDQASGRYEQYF.

This clonotype was picked up many times. CDR3 amino acids: CASSLASVRFTTDTQYF. Here the CDR3 DNA reads TGTGCCAGCAGCTTAGCTAGTGTTCGTTTCACCACAGATACGCAGTATTTT. The genes are TRBV7-2 and TRBJ2-3; D is uncertain. This CDR3 contains 17 residues. Looked up from germline, CDR1 is SGHTA and CDR2 is FQGNSA. Trimming removed 0 bases at V and 2 bases at J, with 15 bases between.

This clonotype occurred once. The chain has TRBV20-1 and TRBJ2-2; 12 positions match TRBD2. The V gene's germline CDR1 is DFQATT and CDR2 SNEGSKA (reference sequence). CDR3 length: 16 residues. J was trimmed by 8 bases and V by 0 bases; bases with no gene match: 7. The CDR3 region has the DNA TGCAGTGCTAGAGATTCAGGACTAGCGGGGCAGGGGGAGCTGTTTTTT. Translation: CSARDSGLAGQGELFF.

This clonotype was counted only a few times. This chain links TRBV20-1 with TRBJ2-1, with 12 bases matching TRBD1. The CDR3 loop spans 15 amino acids. Germline assignment: CDR1 DFQATT and CDR2 SNEGSKA (reference sequence). With 6 bases clipped from V and 8 bases from J, the junction kept 11 bases outside the gene matches. As DNA, the CDR3 is TGCAGTGCGAAGACCGGGACAGGGGGCCTCGATGAGCAGTTCTTC. Amino acids: CSAKTGTGGLDEQFF.